The clone carrying this TCR beta chain was detected only a few times. The antigen remains unidentified. The germline gene is not matched at one end of the junction; a read error may be the cause. The data were obtained in a study of metastatic and nonmetastatic thyroid tumors. Study information: Peripheral blood and tumor or nodule samples from malignant and benign thyroid patients were compared.

Study processing details: Building a distant-metastasis classifier for papillary thyroid cancer drew on CDR3 differences across clinicopathological groups. TCRdb redid the clone calls on the PCR reads using MiXCR. The V and J calls reflect TCRdb's pipeline rather than the authors' work. The sample contains under 30,000 clones, 20% to 25% of which appear only once. Germline-derived CDR1 and CDR2 are MNHEY and SVGEGT. The CDR3 spans 13 residues. Study-level points and caveats: Significantly greater TCR beta diversity was reportedly found in malignant thyroid tumors than in benign nodules (in blood and tumor).

Thyroid surgery took place with no prior treatment in any patient. Sequencing was done on a sample of blood. The clonotype originates from a female donor with papillary thyroid cancer or a benign thyroid nodule (not recorded which). Some clones in this sample may be carry-over from other donors' samples. The chain combines TRBV6-2 or TRBV6-3 with TRBJ1-2, with 7 bases identical to TRBD1. CDR3 amino acids: CASSYSRDSIHAF. The CDR3 coding sequence is TGTGCCAGCAGTTACTCTCGGGACAGCATACACGCCTTC.